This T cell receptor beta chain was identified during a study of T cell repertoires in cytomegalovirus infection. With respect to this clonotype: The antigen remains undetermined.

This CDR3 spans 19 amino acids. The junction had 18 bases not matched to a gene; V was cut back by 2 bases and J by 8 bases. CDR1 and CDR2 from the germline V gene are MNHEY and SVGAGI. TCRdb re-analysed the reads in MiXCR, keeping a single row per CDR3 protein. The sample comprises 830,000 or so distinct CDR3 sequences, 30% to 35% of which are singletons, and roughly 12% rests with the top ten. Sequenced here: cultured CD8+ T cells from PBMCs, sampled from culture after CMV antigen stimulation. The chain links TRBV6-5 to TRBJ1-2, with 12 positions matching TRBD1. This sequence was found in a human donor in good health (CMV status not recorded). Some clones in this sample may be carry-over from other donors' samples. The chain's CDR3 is CASSYGFGDRGLGNGGYTF. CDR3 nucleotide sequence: TGTGCCAGCAGTTACGGGTTTGGGGACAGGGGGCTCGGGAACGGCGGCTACACCTTC.